What follows is one T cell receptor (beta chain) and its context. The antigen is unknown. These data are taken from a study of cytomegalovirus exposure and HLA in healthy donors. Notes on the study in general: Other equally common chains were less clonally expanded than HLA-associated TCR beta chains, a later analysis showed. Trimming of TCR beta V- and J-genes showed a link, identified in a later analysis, to a missense DCLRE1C variant.

60 Vbeta and 13 Jbeta primers were used in PCR. Sequencing was performed with immunoSEQ multiplex PCR; in TCRdb, only in-frame clones are kept and a portion is missing. Of around 65,000 clones detected, about 85% appear once; the ten largest clones hold around a tenth. The CDR3 covers 16 residues. V trimming: 2 bases; J trimming: 5 bases; junction bases outside the gene matches: 4. The germline V gene has CDR1 LNHDA and CDR2 SQIVND (reference sequence). This chain links TRBV19 with TRBJ2-1; 12 bases align to TRBD2. The sequenced material came from PBMCs. The source is a female donor in good health and CMV-seronegative. The CDR3, as DNA: TGTGCCAGTAGTATACTAGCGGGAGGGGTTAACAATGAGCAGTTCTTC. Translation: CASSILAGGVNNEQFF. Full variable domain (outside the CDR3, taken from reference TRBV19 and TRBJ2-1): DGGITQSPKYLFRKEGQNVTLSCEQNLNHDAMYWYRQDPGQGLRLIYYSQIVNDFQKGDIAEGYSVSREKKESFPLTVTSAQKNPTAFYLCASSILAGGVNNEQFFGPGTRLTVL.